The clone carrying this TCR beta chain appeared many times. What it binds is unknown. The data are from a study of response to subunit inactivated influenza vaccine. Study observations and caveats: Authors proposed each seasonal influenza vaccination draws in few new T cells.

TCRdb re-called the RT-PCR reads with MiXCR, one entry per CDR3 protein. This table holds around 540,000 distinct CDR3 sequences, approximately 10% found once. The CDR3 consists of 15 residues. The germline CDR1 and CDR2 sequences are SGHDT and YYEEEE. The V end was cut by 0 bases, the J end by 0 bases, with 6 bases between. This TCR was recovered from a man aged 45-65 years who received an inactivated influenza vaccine. The sequencing used PBMCs from blood, collected on the day of vaccination. The chain carries TRBV5-6 and TRBJ2-2; D is ambiguous. CDR3 in amino acids: CASSLGPTNTGELFF. CDR3 DNA sequence: TGTGCCAGCAGCTTGGGGCCGACGAACACCGGGGAGCTGTTTTTT.